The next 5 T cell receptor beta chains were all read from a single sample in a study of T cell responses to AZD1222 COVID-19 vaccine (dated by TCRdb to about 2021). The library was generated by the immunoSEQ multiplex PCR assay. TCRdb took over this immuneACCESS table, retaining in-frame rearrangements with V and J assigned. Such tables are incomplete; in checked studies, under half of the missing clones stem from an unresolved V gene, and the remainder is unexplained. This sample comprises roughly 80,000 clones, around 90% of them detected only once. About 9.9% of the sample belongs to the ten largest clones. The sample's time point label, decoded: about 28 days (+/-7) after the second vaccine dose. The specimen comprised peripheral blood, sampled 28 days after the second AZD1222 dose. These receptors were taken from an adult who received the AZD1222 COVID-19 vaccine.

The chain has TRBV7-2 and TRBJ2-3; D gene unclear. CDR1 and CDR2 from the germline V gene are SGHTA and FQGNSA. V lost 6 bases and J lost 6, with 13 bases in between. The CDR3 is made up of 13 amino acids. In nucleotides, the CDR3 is TGTGCCAGCAGTCCATATCGCCCCGATACGCAGTATTTT. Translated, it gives CASSPYRPDTQYF.

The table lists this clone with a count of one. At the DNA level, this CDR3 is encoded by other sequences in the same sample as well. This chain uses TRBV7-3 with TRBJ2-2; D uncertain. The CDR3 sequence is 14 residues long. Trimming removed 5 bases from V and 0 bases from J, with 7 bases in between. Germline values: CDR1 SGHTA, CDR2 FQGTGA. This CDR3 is CASSLTTNTGELFF. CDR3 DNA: TGTGCCAGCAGCCTTACTACGAACACCGGGGAGCTGTTTTTT.

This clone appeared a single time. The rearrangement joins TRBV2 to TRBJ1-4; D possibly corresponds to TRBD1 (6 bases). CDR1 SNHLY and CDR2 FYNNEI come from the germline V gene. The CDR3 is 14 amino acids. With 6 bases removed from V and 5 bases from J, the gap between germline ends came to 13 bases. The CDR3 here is CASRPGTRNEKLFF. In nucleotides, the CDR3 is TGTGCCAGCAGGCCAGGGACAAGGAATGAAAAACTGTTTTTT.

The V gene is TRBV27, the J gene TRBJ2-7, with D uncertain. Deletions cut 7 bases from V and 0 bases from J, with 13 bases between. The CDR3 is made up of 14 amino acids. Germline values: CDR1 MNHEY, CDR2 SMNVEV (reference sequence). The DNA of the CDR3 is TGTGCCAGCACCAGCCCAGATAGCTCCTACGAGCAGTACTTC. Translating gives CASTSPDSSYEQYF.

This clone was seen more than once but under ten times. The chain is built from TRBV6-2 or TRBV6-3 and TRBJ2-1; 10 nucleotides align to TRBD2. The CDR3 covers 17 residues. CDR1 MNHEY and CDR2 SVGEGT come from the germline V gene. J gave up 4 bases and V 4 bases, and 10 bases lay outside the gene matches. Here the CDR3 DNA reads TGTGCCAGCAGTTCGAATGCGCTACTAGCGGGGTACAATGAGCAGTTCTTC. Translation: CASSSNALLAGYNEQFF.